This TCR beta chain was sequenced for a study of long-term antiretroviral therapy in people with HIV. The CDR3 sequence is 16 residues long. V gave up 1 base and J gave up 0 bases, with 11 bases separating them. Germline V gene lookup returns CDR1 SGHDN and CDR2 FVKESK. This clone showed up just once. The target antigen is unknown. Survey-level resolution applied to immunoSEQ assay v3.0. The protocol was immunoSEQ multiplex PCR, while the TCRdb copy is restricted to in-frame clones and leaves out a portion. The sample includes tens of thousands of clones, less than 90% of them seen just once. Whole-study findings and limits: Diversity went up after ART and still fell short of transplant donor controls. Adherence to ART, viral resistance and therapy changes lacked any data.

The sequencing used unsorted PBMCs, collected 1.2 years after starting antiretroviral therapy. This chain joins TRBV14 and TRBJ2-3; D gene unclear. The TCR was taken from a woman in her 50s with HIV. The DNA of the CDR3 is TGTGCCAGCAGCCAAGTCGGGTATCCAAGCACAGATACGCAGTATTTT. This gives the protein CASSQVGYPSTDTQYF.